The rows below give T cell receptor beta chains drawn from one sample of a study of response to subunit inactivated influenza vaccine. TCRdb fed the RT-PCR reads into MiXCR, producing one record per CDR3 protein. The sample includes around 650,000 distinct CDR3 sequences, roughly 14% seen only once; the top ten take under 14%. Sequenced material: PBMCs from blood, taken 11 to 12 days after vaccination. These receptors originate from a man aged 45 to 65 who received an inactivated influenza vaccine. The conserved cysteine and the conserved F or W are not part of the CDR3 here. The order of the fields is CDR3 length, V gene, CDR3 protein.

>14|TRBV4-3
ASSSGLAGGVNEQF
>13|TRBV12-3/TRBV12-4
ASSSLQTSGNTIY
>14|TRBV6-1
ASSEAQGTGNQPQH
>12|TRBV5-1
ASSLGAGMNEQF
>12|TRBV7-9
ASSLQGVYTEAF
>13|TRBV4-2
ASSQDWQGRDTQY
>11|TRBV28
ASRGQGGYGYT
>14|TRBV27
ASSLAGSTGANVLT
>12|TRBV25-1
AFRQGANTDTQY
>9|TRBV7-9
ASAPSLGYT
>12|TRBV10-3
AISATPSTYEQY
>10|TRBV6-5
ASRKMGEKLF
>14|TRBV7-2
ASSLAVGAGGETQY
>14|TRBV25-1
ASSDGRTSGQETQY
>13|TRBV4-1
ASSQDRDPNTEAF
>15|TRBV20-1
SASKRDSYLITDTQY
>11|TRBV7-7
ASSADRAETQY
>10|TRBV25-1
ASSWGQDTQY
>20|TRBV12-3/TRBV12-4
ASSFKDRGQLAGLSGANVLT
>11|TRBV28
ASSHGGKETQY
>14|TRBV11-1
ASSLQAGGPGNEQF
>11|TRBV20-1
SARGTPNTEAF
>9|TRBV29-1
SVRSGEKLF
>10|TRBV2
ARGTGGATQY
>15|TRBV14
ASSHSLGQGFAGELF
>11|TRBV6-2/TRBV6-3
ASTTRSTGELF
>13|TRBV10-3
AISGVGSGANVLT
>13|TRBV9
ASRVTSGHTGELF
>13|TRBV20-1
SALGTSGFKETQY
>13|TRBV6-2/TRBV6-3
ASSYLQEGDNEQF
>11|TRBV4-3
ASSQEPGSEAF
>13|TRBV5-5
ASSGHPGVEGELF
>12|TRBV5-1
ASSIDRDNYEQY